This passage covers 15 T cell receptor beta chains from one sample sequenced in a study of blood T cell repertoires in COVID-19. Some clones are missing from TCRdb's copy, which holds only in-frame ones; the method was immunoSEQ multiplex PCR. In the table there are roughly 430,000 clones, roughly 88% of which are singletons. The sample comprised PBMCs or T cells enriched from blood (not recorded which). The source of these receptors is a woman aged 18-29 years who had been exposed to COVID-19.

The V and J genes are TRBV5-1 and TRBJ2-5; the match to TRBD1 covers 8 bases. Germline assignment: CDR1 SGHRS and CDR2 YFSETQ. V shed 4 bases and J 2 bases; nucleotides not matched to a gene: 10. The length of the CDR3 is 16 residues. The CDR3, as DNA: TGCGCCAGCAGCCCGAAAGCGACAGGGGCTCAAGAGACCCAGTACTTC. Amino acids: CASSPKATGAQETQYF. Full variable domain (rest looked up from reference TRBV5-1 and TRBJ2-5): KAGVTQTPRYLIKTRGQQVTLSCSPISGHRSVSWYQQTPGQGLQFLFEYFSETQRNKGNFPGRFSGRQFSNSRSEMNVSTLELGDSALYLCASSPKATGAQETQYFGPGTRLLVL.

The J gene is TRBJ2-5, the V gene TRBV6-5; maybe TRBD2 (5 bases). This CDR3 comprises 14 residues. V dropped 1 base and J dropped 3 bases, with 9 bases sitting between them. Germline V gives CDR1 MNHEY, CDR2 SVGAGI. The CDR3 coding sequence is TGTGCCAGCAGTTACTATGGACTGGAAGAGACCCAGTACTTC. This codes for CASSYYGLEETQYF.

The CDR3 DNA reads as TGTGCCAGCAGCCCGGGAGGCGTACACACAGATACGCAGTATTTT. This codes for CASSPGGVHTDTQYF. This chain links TRBV3-1 (or the pseudogene TRBV3-2) with TRBJ2-3, with 7 bases matching TRBD2. V dropped 4 bases and J dropped 2; count of bases not matched to a gene: 6. CDR1 and CDR2 (germline): LGHDT, YNNKEL (reference sequence). The CDR3 spans 15 residues.

This clone was observed once. The chain is built from TRBV6-1 and TRBJ1-2, with a possible D match to TRBD1 (6 bases). The V end lost 3 bases, the J end lost 4 bases, and 15 bases lay between the germline ends. Germline V CDR1 and CDR2: MNHNS, SASEGT. This CDR3 comprises 15 residues. CDR3 protein: CASSENTGIGYGYTF. In DNA, the CDR3 is TGTGCCAGCAGTGAGAATACAGGGATCGGCTATGGCTACACCTTC.

This clone was recorded once. CDR3 nucleotides: TGTGCCAGCAGCCCCAGGGAATTAATGAATAATGAGCAGTTCTTC. Translating it yields CASSPRELMNNEQFF. This sequence joins TRBV7-2 and TRBJ2-1; a weak D match, TRBD1 (5 bases). The CDR3 is 15 residues long. Trimming took off 5 bases at V and 7 bases at J, with 18 bases between the two ends. CDR1 and CDR2 from the germline V gene are SGHTA and FQGNSA. Looking up the rest from reference TRBV7-2 and TRBJ2-1 gives the full variable domain: GAGVSQSPSNKVTEKGKDVELRCDPISGHTALYWYRQSLGQGLEFLIYFQGNSAPDKSGLPSDRFSAERTGGSVSTLTIQRTQQEDSAVYLCASSPRELMNNEQFFGPGTRLTVL.

The V and J genes are TRBV27 and TRBJ2-1, with 7 bases aligning to TRBD1. V lost 6 bases and J lost 2; bases outside the gene matches: 7. CDR1 is MNHEY and CDR2 is SMNVEV in the germline V gene (reference sequence). This CDR3 is 15 amino acids long. This CDR3 reads CASSEGAVAYNEQFF. The CDR3 DNA is TGTGCCAGCAGCGAGGGGGCAGTCGCCTACAATGAGCAGTTCTTC.

With respect to this clone: In the same sample, other DNA sequences code for this CDR3. The V call is TRBV28, the J call TRBJ1-5; 9 nucleotides agree with TRBD1. CDR3 length equals 16 residues. V shed 5 bases, J shed 2 bases, and the junction held 7 bases outside the gene matches. CDR1 MDHEN and CDR2 SYDVKM come from the germline V gene. CDR3 DNA sequence: TGTGCCAGCAGTCTCCCGACAGGGGGTGGCAATCAGCCCCAGCATTTT. As protein: CASSLPTGGGNQPQHF.

The V gene is TRBV27, the J gene TRBJ1-4; the D is unclear. The CDR3 runs to 13 residues. CDR1 MNHEY and CDR2 SMNVEV come from the germline V gene (reference sequence). The V and J ends lost 3 bases and 0 bases respectively, with 2 bases between them. In DNA, the CDR3 is TGTGCCAGCAGTTTCTCAACTAATGAAAAACTGTTTTTT. This codes for CASSFSTNEKLFF.

V usage is TRBV18 and J usage is TRBJ2-3, with 12 bases fitting TRBD2. Losses at the gene ends were 0 bases for V and 6 bases for J; bases not matched to a gene: 10. The V gene's germline CDR1 is KGHSH and CDR2 LQKENI. The CDR3 covers 18 residues. The chain's CDR3 is CASSPPGLAGAGGDTQYF. The DNA for the CDR3 is TGTGCCAGCTCACCACCGGGACTAGCGGGCGCGGGAGGGGATACGCAGTATTTT.

This clone has just one count. The chain has TRBV28 and TRBJ1-5, with 10 positions matching TRBD1. V shed 4 bases and J 3 bases; nucleotides not matched to a gene: 15. The germline gives CDR1 MDHEN, CDR2 SYDVKM. The CDR3 is 19 residues long. The CDR3 is CASSYLTVSGTGDNQPQHF. The CDR3 coding sequence is TGTGCCAGCAGTTATTTGACCGTGAGCGGGACAGGGGACAATCAGCCCCAGCATTTT.

V is TRBV4-1 and J is TRBJ2-1; TRBD2 matches at 9 bases. The germline V gene encodes CDR1 MGHRA and CDR2 YSYEKL. The CDR3 is 15 amino acids. J was trimmed by 5 bases and V by 1 base; bases with no gene match: 3. CDR3: CASSQVASGNNEQFF. Written as DNA, the CDR3 is TGCGCCAGCAGCCAAGTGGCTAGCGGGAACAATGAGCAGTTCTTC.

This sequence joins TRBV6-5 and TRBJ2-5; unclear D gene. Germline V gene data show CDR1 as MNHEY and CDR2 as SVGAGI. V lost 7 bases and J lost 4, with 16 bases in between. The CDR3 is 14 amino acids. CDR3 in DNA: TGTGCCAGCACTCTAGATTTCGGCGCAGAGACCCAGTACTTC. It translates to CASTLDFGAETQYF.

The chain uses TRBV28 and TRBJ2-7; unclear D gene. V lost 2 bases and J 0 bases, leaving 8 bases between the germline ends. Germline V CDR1 and CDR2: MDHEN, SYDVKM. This CDR3 comprises 14 residues. The CDR3 DNA is TGTGCCAGCAGTTTACTGTTCAGCTCCTACGAGCAGTACTTC. This encodes CASSLLFSSYEQYF.

The chain joins TRBV27 to TRBJ2-7; 11 bases are a match to TRBD2. Looked up from germline, CDR1 is MNHEY and CDR2 is SMNVEV (reference sequence). This CDR3 is built from 16 residues. J lost 0 bases, V lost 5 bases, and 6 bases had no gene match. CDR3 DNA: TGTGCCAGCAGTCGGCCGACTAGCGGGGCCTCCTACGAGCAGTACTTC. Translated, it gives CASSRPTSGASYEQYF.

The chain combines TRBV29-1 with TRBJ2-5; D might be TRBD1 (5 bases). Germline-derived CDR1 and CDR2 are SQVTM and ANQGSEA. V was shortened by 3 bases and J by 5 bases, with 13 bases between the two germline ends. The CDR3 totals 13 residues. CDR3 nucleotides: TGCAGCGTTGAGGCCAGGGTACGGGAGACCCAGTACTTC. As protein: CSVEARVRETQYF.